This TCR beta chain was retrieved from a study of T cell repertoires in cytomegalovirus infection. Regarding the study as a whole: In two of eight donors, the top clonotype was HLA-C-restricted CMV-specific. Individuals carrying CMV plus the relevant HLA were identified by cumulative frequency of public TCR beta families.

TCRdb reprocessed the reads with MiXCR, giving one entry per CDR3 protein. The sample yields roughly 200,000 distinct CDR3 sequences, roughly 15% seen once. In regard to this clonotype: What it binds is not known.

This sequence was found in a human donor in good health (CMV status not recorded). Some clones in this sample may be carry-over from other donors' samples. Sequenced sample: CD8+ T cells from PBMCs.

CDR3 sequence reads: CASSQVGGPGTYEQYF. Written as DNA, the CDR3 is TGCGCCAGCAGCCAAGTAGGAGGTCCTGGAACCTACGAGCAGTACTTC. The chain joins TRBV4-1 to TRBJ2-7; a weak D match, TRBD2 (5 bases). From germline, CDR1 is MGHRA and CDR2 YSYEKL. The CDR3 is 16 residues long. The V and J ends lost 1 base and 2 bases respectively, with 15 bases between them.